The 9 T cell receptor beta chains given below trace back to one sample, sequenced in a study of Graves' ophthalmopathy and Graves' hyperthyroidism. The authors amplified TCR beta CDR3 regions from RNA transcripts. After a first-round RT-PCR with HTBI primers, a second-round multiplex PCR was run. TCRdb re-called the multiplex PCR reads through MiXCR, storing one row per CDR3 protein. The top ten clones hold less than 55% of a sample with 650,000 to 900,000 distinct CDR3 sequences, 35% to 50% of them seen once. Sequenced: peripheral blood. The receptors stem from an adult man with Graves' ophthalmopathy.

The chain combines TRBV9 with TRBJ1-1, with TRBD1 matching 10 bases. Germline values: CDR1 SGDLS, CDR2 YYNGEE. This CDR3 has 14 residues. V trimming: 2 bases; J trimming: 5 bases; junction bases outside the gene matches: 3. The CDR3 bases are TGTGCCAGCAGCGTGCGGACAGGGGGAACTGAAGCTTTCTTT. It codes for CASSVRTGGTEAFF.

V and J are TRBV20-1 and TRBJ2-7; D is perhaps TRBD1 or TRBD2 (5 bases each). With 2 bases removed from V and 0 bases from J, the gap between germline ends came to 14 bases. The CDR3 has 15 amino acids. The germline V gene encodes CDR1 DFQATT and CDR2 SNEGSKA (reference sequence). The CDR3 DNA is TGCAGTGCTAGATTACCGGGACGGAACTCCTACGAGCAGTACTTC. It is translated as CSARLPGRNSYEQYF.

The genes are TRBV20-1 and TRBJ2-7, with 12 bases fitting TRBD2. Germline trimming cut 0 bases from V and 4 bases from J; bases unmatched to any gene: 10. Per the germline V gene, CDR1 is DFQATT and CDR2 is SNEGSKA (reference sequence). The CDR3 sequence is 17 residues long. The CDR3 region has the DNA TGCAGTGCTAGAGATCGTAAGGCTAGCGGGAGGGGGTACGAGCAGTACTTC. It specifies CSARDRKASGRGYEQYF.

CDR3 nucleotide sequence: TGTGCCAGTAGTCGTCGGGACGGCGGGGCCAACGTCCTGACTTTC. This codes for CASSRRDGGANVLTF. This chain joins TRBV19 and TRBJ2-6, with D possibly being TRBD1 or TRBD2 (5 bases each). The CDR3 is 15 residues long. CDR1 LNHDA and CDR2 SQIVND come from the germline V gene (reference sequence). V gave up 5 bases and J gave up 4 bases, with 12 bases separating them.

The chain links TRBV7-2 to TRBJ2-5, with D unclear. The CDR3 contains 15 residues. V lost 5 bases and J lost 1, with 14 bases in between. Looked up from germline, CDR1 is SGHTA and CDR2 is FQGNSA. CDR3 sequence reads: CASSLLGVFQETQYF. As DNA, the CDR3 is TGTGCCAGCAGCCTCCTAGGAGTGTTCCAAGAGACCCAGTACTTC.

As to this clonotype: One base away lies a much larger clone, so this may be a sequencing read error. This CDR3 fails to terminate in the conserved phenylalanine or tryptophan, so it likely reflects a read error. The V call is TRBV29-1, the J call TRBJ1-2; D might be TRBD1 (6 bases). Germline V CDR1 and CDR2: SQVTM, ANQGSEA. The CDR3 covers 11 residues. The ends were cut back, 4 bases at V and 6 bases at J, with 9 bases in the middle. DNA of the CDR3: TGCAGCGTTGCCCCAGGGGATGGCTACACCCTC. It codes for CSVAPGDGYTL.

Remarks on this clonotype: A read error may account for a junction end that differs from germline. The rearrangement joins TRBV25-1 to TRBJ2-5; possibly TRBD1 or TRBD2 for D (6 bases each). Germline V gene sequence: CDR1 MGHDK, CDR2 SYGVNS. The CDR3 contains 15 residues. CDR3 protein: CASSDSAGGKEIQYF. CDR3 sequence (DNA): TGTGCCAGCAGTGATAGTGCCGGGGGCAAAGAGATCCAGTACTTC. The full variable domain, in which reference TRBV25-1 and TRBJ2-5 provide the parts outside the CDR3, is EADIYQTPRYLVIGTGKKITLECSQTMGHDKMYWYQQDPGMELHLIHYSYGVNSTEKGDLSSESTVSRIRTEHFPLTLESARPSHTSQYLCASSDSAGGKEIQYFGPGTRLLVL.

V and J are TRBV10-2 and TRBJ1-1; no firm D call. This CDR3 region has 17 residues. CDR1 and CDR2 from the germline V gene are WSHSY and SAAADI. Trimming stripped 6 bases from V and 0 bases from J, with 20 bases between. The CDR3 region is CASSLAPGRRMNTEAFF. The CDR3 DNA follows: TGCGCCAGCAGCTTGGCCCCAGGACGGAGGATGAACACTGAAGCTTTCTTT.

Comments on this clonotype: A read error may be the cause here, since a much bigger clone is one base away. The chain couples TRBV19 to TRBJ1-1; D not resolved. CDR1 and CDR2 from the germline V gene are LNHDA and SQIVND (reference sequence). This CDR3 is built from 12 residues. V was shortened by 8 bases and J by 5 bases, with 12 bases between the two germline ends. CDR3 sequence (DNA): TGTGCCAGTTTGCCGGACGGGACTGAAGCTTTCTTT. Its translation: CASLPDGTEAFF.